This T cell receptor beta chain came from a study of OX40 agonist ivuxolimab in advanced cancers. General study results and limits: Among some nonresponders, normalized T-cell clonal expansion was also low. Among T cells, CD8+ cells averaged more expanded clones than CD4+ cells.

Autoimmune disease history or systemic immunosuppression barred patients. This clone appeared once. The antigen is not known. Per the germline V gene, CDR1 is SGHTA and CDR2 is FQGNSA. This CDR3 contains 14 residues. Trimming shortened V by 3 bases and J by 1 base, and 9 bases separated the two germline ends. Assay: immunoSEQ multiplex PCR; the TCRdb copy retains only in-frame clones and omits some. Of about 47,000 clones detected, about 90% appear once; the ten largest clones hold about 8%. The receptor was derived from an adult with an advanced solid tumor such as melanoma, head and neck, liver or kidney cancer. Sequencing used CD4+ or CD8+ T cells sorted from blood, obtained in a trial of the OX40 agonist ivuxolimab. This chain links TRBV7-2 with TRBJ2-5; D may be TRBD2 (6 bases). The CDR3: CASSLGGTQETQYF. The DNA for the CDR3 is TGTGCCAGCAGCTTGGGCGGGACCCAAGAGACCCAGTACTTC.